This TCR beta chain comes out of a study of cytomegalovirus exposure and HLA in healthy donors. In the study overall: A previous analysis identified around 120 million unique TCR beta sequences derived from roughly 180 million T cells.

The PCR contained 60 Vbeta and 13 Jbeta primers. Original methodology: Around 11 million of some 80 million unique TCR beta chains were shared, per a later count. Data came from immunoSEQ multiplex PCR; TCRdb stores just in-frame clones and leaves some out. V, J and clone size reflect that table, while D and trimming were determined from the DNA. This table has around 210,000 clones, more than 70% appearing once. Sequences were obtained from PBMCs. This TCR came from a boy aged 5 to 17 in good health and CMV-seronegative.

CDR3 sequence reads: CASSVDRVVGSTYGYTF. In nucleotides, the CDR3 is TGTGCCAGCAGCGTTGATCGGGTTGTAGGGAGTACCTATGGCTACACCTTC. This sequence joins TRBV9 and TRBJ1-2; D unresolved. Trimming pared 2 bases from V and 4 bases from J, leaving 21 bases between. CDR1 SGDLS and CDR2 YYNGEE come from the germline V gene. This CDR3 region has 17 residues.